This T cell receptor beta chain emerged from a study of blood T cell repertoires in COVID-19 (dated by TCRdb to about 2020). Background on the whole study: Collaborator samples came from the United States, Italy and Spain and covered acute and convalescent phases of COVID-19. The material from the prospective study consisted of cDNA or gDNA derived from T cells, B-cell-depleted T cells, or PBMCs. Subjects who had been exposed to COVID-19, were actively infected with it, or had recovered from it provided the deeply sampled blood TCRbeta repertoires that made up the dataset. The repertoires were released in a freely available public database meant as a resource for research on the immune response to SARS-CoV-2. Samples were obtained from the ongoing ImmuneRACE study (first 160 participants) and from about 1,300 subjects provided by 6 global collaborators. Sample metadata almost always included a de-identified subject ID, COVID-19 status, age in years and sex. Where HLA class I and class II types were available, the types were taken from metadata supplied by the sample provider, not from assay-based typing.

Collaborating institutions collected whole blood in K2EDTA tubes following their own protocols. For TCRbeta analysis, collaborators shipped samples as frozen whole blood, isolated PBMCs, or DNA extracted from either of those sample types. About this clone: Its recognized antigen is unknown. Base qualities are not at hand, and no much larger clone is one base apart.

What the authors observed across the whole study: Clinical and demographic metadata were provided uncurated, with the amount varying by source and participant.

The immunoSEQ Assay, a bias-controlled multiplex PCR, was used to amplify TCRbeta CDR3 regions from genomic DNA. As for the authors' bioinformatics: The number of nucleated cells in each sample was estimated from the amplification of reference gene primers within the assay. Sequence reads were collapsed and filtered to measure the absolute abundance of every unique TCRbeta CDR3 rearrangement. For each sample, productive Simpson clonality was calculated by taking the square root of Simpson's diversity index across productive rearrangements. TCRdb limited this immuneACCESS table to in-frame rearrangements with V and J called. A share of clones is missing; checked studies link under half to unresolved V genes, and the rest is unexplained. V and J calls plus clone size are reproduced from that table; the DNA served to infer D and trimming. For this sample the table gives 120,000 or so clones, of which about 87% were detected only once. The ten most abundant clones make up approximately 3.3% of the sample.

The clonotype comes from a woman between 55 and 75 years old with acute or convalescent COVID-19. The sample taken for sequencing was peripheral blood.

The CDR3 is CASSIISGTTNQPQHF. At the DNA level, the sequence is TGTGCCAGTAGTATTATATCGGGGACAACAAATCAGCCCCAGCATTTT. The chain couples TRBV19 to TRBJ1-5, with TRBD1 as a weak D call on 6 bases. The V and J ends are trimmed by 3 bases and 4 bases, leaving 16 bases between them. The CDR3 starts with the cysteine, ends with the phenylalanine, and has 16 residues. Of the read, only the CDR3 DNA is kept; its 48 bases are in frame from base 1. For CDR1 and CDR2, the germline V gene (reference sequence) lists LNHDA and SQIVND.